These 17 T cell receptor beta chains originate from one sample sequenced in a study of T cell repertoires in cytomegalovirus infection. TCRdb passed the reads through MiXCR, listing each CDR3 protein once. The table records about 920,000 distinct CDR3 sequences, less than 40% of them present only once. For these TCRs, the target antigens are not known. This specimen was cultured CD8+ T cells from PBMCs, taken from culture after CMV antigen stimulation. These receptor sequences come from a human donor in good health (CMV status not recorded). Some clones in this sample may be carry-over from other donors' samples.

For the CDR3, the DNA is TGTGCCACCAGCAGAGTGGACAGATCCCAAGAGACCCAGTACTTC. Its protein is CATSRVDRSQETQYF. V usage is TRBV15 and J usage is TRBJ2-5, with a tentative D call TRBD1 (6 bases). The germline V gene encodes CDR1 LNHNV and CDR2 YYDKDF (reference sequence). V was clipped by 1 base and J by 1 base, with 10 bases between them. CDR3 length: 15 residues.

This rearrangement joins TRBV7-9 to TRBJ2-7, with D unclear. The CDR3 is 11 residues long. V gave up 5 bases and J gave up 6 bases, with 8 bases separating them. Germline V lookup: CDR1 SEHNR, CDR2 FQNEAQ (reference sequence). CDR3 bases: TGTGCCAGCAGCCCAAACGCCGAGCAGTACTTC. Translated, it gives CASSPNAEQYF. The full variable domain, its missing parts supplied by reference TRBV7-9 and TRBJ2-7, is DTGVSQNPRHKITKRGQNVTFRCDPISEHNRLYWYRQTLGQGPEFLTYFQNEAQLEKSRLLSDRFSAERPKGSFSTLEIQRTEQGDSAMYLCASSPNAEQYFGPGTRLTVT.

This clonotype was recorded a few times. J is TRBJ1-2 and V is TRBV5-1; 7 bases are shared with TRBD1. Germline CDR1 reads SGHRS; CDR2 reads YFSETQ. The CDR3 totals 14 residues. With 3 bases clipped from V and 4 bases from J, the junction kept 6 bases outside the gene matches. The CDR3 spells CASSSEGAGYGYTF. The CDR3 nucleotides read TGCGCCAGCAGCTCAGAGGGGGCGGGCTATGGCTACACCTTC.

In this sample, this clonotype turned up once. The chain links TRBV28 to TRBJ1-2; 9 nucleotides align to TRBD1. Germline V lookup: CDR1 MDHEN, CDR2 SYDVKM. With V trimmed by 5 bases and J by 6 bases, 13 bases remained unmatched. This CDR3 region has 16 residues. The CDR3 here is CASSPRTGEVRDGYTF. As DNA, the CDR3 is TGTGCCAGCAGTCCTCGGACAGGGGAGGTCAGGGATGGCTACACCTTC.

On this clonotype: One end of the junction does not line up with germline, which may come from a read error. The J gene is TRBJ2-2, the V gene TRBV7-7, with D perhaps TRBD1 (5 bases). Germline V lookup: CDR1 SSHAT, CDR2 FNYEAQ (reference sequence). The CDR3 totals 17 residues. The DNA for the CDR3 is TGTGCTAGCAGCCCCCGGCTAGGGGCGGTGAACACCGGGGAGCTGTTTTTT. Amino acid sequence: CASSPRLGAVNTGELFF.

V and J are TRBV27 and TRBJ1-1; the D gene is possibly TRBD1 (6 bases). Germline-derived CDR1 and CDR2 are MNHEY and SMNVEV (reference sequence). Trimming shortened V by 6 bases and J by 5 bases, and 16 bases separated the two germline ends. The CDR3 loop spans 14 amino acids. CDR3 sequence reads: CASSLTRRGTEAFF. The CDR3, as DNA: TGTGCCAGCAGCCTCACGCGTAGGGGGACTGAAGCTTTCTTT.

The rearrangement uses TRBV7-2 and TRBJ1-1, with D possibly TRBD1 on 6 matching bases. Trimming stripped 5 bases from V and 10 bases from J, with 14 bases between. Germline assignment: CDR1 SGHTA and CDR2 FQGNSA. The CDR3 is 12 amino acids. The CDR3 bases are TGTGCCAGCAGCCCCCCGGGCAGGGGAGCTTTCTTT. Amino acids: CASSPPGRGAFF.

The V and J genes are TRBV5-6 and TRBJ2-1, with 7 nucleotides matching TRBD1. The CDR3 sequence is 16 residues long. The V segment lost 3 bases and the J segment 9 bases; nucleotides outside the gene matches: 15. The V gene's germline CDR1 is SGHDT and CDR2 YYEEEE. The CDR3 here is CASSSGVGQPRVEQFF. In DNA form, the CDR3 reads TGTGCCAGCAGCTCAGGGGTGGGACAGCCTAGGGTTGAGCAGTTCTTC.

The chain has TRBV6-5 and TRBJ2-7; a possible D gene is TRBD1 (6 bases). The CDR3 length is 15 residues. Trimming took off 2 bases at V and 3 bases at J, with 14 bases between the two ends. CDR1 is MNHEY and CDR2 is SVGAGI in the germline V gene. DNA of the CDR3: TGTGCCAGCAGTTACCTACGGCCGGACAGCTACGAGCAGTACTTC. Residues: CASSYLRPDSYEQYF.

This rearrangement joins TRBV9 to TRBJ2-3; 8 bases are a match to TRBD1. The CDR3 spans 18 residues. Germline V gives CDR1 SGDLS, CDR2 YYNGEE. The V and J ends lost 4 bases and 0 bases, in that order; junction bases with no gene match: 13. CDR3 DNA sequence: TGTGCCAGCAGCCCCGTGCCCCTGACAGGGGCTAGCACAGATACGCAGTATTTT. This sequence encodes CASSPVPLTGASTDTQYF.

This clonotype was seen more than once but under ten times. The chain recombines TRBV2 with TRBJ2-7, with D possibly matching TRBD1 (5 bases). Germline CDR1 SNHLY, CDR2 FYNNEI. The V gene lost 7 bases and the J gene lost 3 bases, with 10 bases spanning the gap. The CDR3 is 12 amino acids. CDR3 in DNA: TGTGCCAGCAAGGGGTCGGTCTACGAGCAGTACTTC. This encodes CASKGSVYEQYF.

This clonotype appeared many times. The chain employs TRBV7-9 and TRBJ1-1; D is unclear. The CDR3 runs to 12 residues. Trimming removed 4 bases at V and 10 bases at J, with 13 bases between. Germline CDR1 is SEHNR and CDR2 is FQNEAQ (reference sequence). Written as DNA, the CDR3 is TGTGCCAGCAGCTCTACTATCTCAGGAGCTTTCTTT. Protein product: CASSSTISGAFF.

In regard to this clonotype: Likely a read error: the CDR3 ends without its conserved phenylalanine or tryptophan. The chain is built from TRBV27 and TRBJ1-1; no clear D. Per the germline V gene, CDR1 is MNHEY and CDR2 is SMNVEV (reference sequence). This CDR3 has 14 amino acids. V lost 5 bases to trimming and J lost 1 base, with 11 bases between them. The DNA of the CDR3 is TGTGCCAGCAGTACCCTCCCGGGGAACACTGAAGCTTTCCTT. It specifies CASSTLPGNTEAFL.

The rearrangement joins TRBV27 to TRBJ2-2; 9 bases align to TRBD1. Looked up from germline, CDR1 is MNHEY and CDR2 is SMNVEV (reference sequence). The CDR3 totals 16 residues. Trimming at V came to 8 bases and at J to 6 bases, leaving 13 bases not matched to a gene. Here the CDR3 reads CASSPAGQGGSGELFF. The CDR3 coding sequence is TGTGCCAGCTCCCCGGCGGGACAGGGAGGGTCCGGGGAGCTGTTTTTT.

The chain joins TRBV11-2 to TRBJ2-1, with D unclear. From germline, CDR1 is SGHAT and CDR2 FQNNGV. Trimming stripped 1 base from V and 5 bases from J, with 9 bases between. This CDR3 is built from 14 residues. The CDR3 spells CASSLVPLDNEQFF. In DNA form, the CDR3 reads TGTGCCAGCAGCTTAGTCCCGCTGGACAATGAGCAGTTCTTC.

J is TRBJ2-5 and V is TRBV6-5; D is tentatively TRBD1 or TRBD2 (5 bases each). With 6 bases removed from V and 5 bases from J, the gap between germline ends came to 13 bases. The CDR3 sequence is 13 residues long. Germline CDR1 MNHEY, CDR2 SVGAGI. The CDR3 DNA reads as TGTGCCAGCAGATGGGGACCGATGGAGACCCAGTACTTC. Amino acids: CASRWGPMETQYF.

This clonotype showed up just a few times. V gene TRBV7-9 combines with J gene TRBJ1-5, with 7 positions matching TRBD1. The CDR3 consists of 16 residues. J lost 7 bases, V lost 4 bases, and 13 bases had no gene match. Germline V gives CDR1 SEHNR, CDR2 FQNEAQ (reference sequence). The CDR3 region has the DNA TGTGCCAGCAGCTCCAATTTCGACAGGGCCCTACAGCCCCAGCATTTT. Amino acid sequence: CASSSNFDRALQPQHF.